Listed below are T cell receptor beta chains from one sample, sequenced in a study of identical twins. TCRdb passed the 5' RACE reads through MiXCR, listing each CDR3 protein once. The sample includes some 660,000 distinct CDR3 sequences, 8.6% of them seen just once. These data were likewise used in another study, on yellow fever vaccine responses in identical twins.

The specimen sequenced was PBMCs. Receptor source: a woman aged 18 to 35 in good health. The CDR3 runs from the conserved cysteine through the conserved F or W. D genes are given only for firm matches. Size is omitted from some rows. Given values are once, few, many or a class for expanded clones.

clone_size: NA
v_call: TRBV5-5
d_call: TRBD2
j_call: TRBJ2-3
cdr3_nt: TGTGCCAGCAGCTTGGCGCTAGCGGGTACTAGCACAGATACGCAGTATTTT
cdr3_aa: CASSLALAGTSTDTQYF

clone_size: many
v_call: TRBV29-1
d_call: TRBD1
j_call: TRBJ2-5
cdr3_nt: TGCAGCGTTGAACCCAACGACAGGGTCAGGGAGACCCAGTACTTC
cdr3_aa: CSVEPNDRVRETQYF

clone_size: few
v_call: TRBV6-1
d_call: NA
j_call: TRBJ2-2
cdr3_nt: TGTGCCACCGCCCCTTATGGACAGATCACCGGGGAGCTGTTTTTT
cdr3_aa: CATAPYGQITGELFF

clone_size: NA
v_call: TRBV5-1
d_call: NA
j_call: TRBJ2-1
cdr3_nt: TGCGCCAGCAGCGGGGCAGTCTACAATGAGCAGTTCTTC
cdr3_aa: CASSGAVYNEQFF

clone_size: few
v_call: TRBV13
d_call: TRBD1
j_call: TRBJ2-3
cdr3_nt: TGTGCCAGCAGCTTAATAGTCGGGACAGCCCCCCCGAAGGATACGCAGTATTTT
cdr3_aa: CASSLIVGTAPPKDTQYF

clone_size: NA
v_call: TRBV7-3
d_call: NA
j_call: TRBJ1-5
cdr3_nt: TGTGCCAGCAGCTCGGACATACATCAGCCCCAGCATTTT
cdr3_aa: CASSSDIHQPQHF

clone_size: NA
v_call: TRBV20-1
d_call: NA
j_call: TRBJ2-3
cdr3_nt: TGCAGTGCTAGAGGGGGCGCACTAGGTCGGTTCCCAGATACGCAGTATTTT
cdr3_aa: CSARGGALGRFPDTQYF

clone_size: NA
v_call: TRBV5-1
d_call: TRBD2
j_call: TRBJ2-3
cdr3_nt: TGCGCCAGCAGCGGGAGAAGCGGGGAATTTACAGATACGCAGTATTTT
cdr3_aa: CASSGRSGEFTDTQYF

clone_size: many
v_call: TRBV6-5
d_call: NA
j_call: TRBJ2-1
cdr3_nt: TGTGCCAGCAGACCCCACAACAATGAGCAGTTCTTC
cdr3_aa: CASRPHNNEQFF

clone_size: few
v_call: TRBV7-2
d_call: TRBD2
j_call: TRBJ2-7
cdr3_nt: TGTGCCAGCAGCTTAATCCCCTATAGCGGGAGTTACGAGCAGTACTTC
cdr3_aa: CASSLIPYSGSYEQYF

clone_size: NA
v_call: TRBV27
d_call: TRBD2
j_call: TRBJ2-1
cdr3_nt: TGTGCCAGCGGTTTCTCCGGGGGGGCCGGTAATGAGCAGTTCTTC
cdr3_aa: CASGFSGGAGNEQFF

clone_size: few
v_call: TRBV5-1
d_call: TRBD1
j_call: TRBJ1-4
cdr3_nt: TGCGCCAGCAGCTTGGACAGGGGGCAAACTTTCCTTGGAGAAAAACTGTTTTTT
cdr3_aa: CASSLDRGQTFLGEKLFF

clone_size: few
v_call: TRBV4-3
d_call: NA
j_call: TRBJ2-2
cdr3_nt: TGCGCCAGCAGCCAAGATTCGGGTACCGGGGAGCTGTTTTTT
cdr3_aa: CASSQDSGTGELFF

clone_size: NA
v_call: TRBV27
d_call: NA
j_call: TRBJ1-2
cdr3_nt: TGTGCCAGCAGTTTGAAACAGGGATCTAACTATGGCTACACCTTC
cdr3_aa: CASSLKQGSNYGYTF

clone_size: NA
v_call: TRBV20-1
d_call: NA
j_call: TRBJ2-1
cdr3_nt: TGCAGTGCCAACCGACAGGGAGGCTCCTACAATGAGCAGTTCTTC
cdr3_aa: CSANRQGGSYNEQFF

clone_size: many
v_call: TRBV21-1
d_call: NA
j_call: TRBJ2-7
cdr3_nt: TGTGCCAGCAGCAAAGCTTGGGACACCTCCTACGAGCAGTACTTC
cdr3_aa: CASSKAWDTSYEQYF

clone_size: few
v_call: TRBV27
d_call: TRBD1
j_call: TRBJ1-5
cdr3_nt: TGTGCCAGAAATCGGCTTGGGGTGACAGGGAGTATTCAGCCCCAGCATTTT
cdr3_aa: CARNRLGVTGSIQPQHF

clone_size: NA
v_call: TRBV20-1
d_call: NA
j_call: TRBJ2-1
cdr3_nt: TGCAGTGCAAGGCAGGGTTGGAATGAGCAGTTCTTC
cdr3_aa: CSARQGWNEQFF

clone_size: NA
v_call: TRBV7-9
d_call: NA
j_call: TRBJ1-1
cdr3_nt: TGTGCCAGCAGCCGCCAGGTGACTGAAGCTTTCTTT
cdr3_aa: CASSRQVTEAFF

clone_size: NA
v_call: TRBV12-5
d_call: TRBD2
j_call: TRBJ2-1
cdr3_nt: TGTGCTAGTGGTTTGTGGGAGGGCCATGAGCAGTTCTTC
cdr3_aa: CASGLWEGHEQFF

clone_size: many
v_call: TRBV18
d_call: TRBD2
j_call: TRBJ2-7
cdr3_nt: TGTGCCAGCTCACTCTACGGAGCGGGAGACGAAGGCGAGCAGTACTTC
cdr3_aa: CASSLYGAGDEGEQYF

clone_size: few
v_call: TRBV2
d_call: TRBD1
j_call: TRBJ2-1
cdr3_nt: TGTGCCAGCACCCCTATCCGGGACAGGGGGCCAAAGGGCAATGAGCAGTTCTTC
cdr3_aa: CASTPIRDRGPKGNEQFF

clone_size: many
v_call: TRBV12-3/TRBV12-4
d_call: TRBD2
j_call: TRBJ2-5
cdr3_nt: TGTGCCAGCAGTTTAGGCGGGAGCCAGACCCAGTACTTC
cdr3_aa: CASSLGGSQTQYF

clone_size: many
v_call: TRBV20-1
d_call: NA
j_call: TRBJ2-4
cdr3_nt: TGCAGTGCTAGAGATCGGGCAGGGCTAGCCAAAAACATTCAGTACTTC
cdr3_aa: CSARDRAGLAKNIQYF

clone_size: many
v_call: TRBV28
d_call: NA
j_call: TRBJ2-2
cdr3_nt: TGTGCCAGCAGTCTCAGGAACACCGGGGAGCTGTTTTTT
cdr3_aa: CASSLRNTGELFF

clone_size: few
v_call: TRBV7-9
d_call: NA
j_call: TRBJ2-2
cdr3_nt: TGTGCCAGCAGCCCCCTCGACACCGGGGAGCTGTTTTTT
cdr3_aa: CASSPLDTGELFF

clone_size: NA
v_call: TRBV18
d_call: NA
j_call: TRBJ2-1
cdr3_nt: TGTGCCAGCTCATCGGTCGTGCAGCAGTTCTTC
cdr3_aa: CASSSVVQQFF

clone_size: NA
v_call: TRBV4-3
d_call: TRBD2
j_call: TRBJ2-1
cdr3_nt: TGCGCCAGCAGCCAAGATATGATAGCGGGAGTATCCTACAATGAGCAGTTCTTC
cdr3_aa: CASSQDMIAGVSYNEQFF

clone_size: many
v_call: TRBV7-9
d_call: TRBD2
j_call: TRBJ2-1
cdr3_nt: TGTGCCAGCAGCCCCGGGGGGGCTTTGAATGAGCAGTTCTTC
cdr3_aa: CASSPGGALNEQFF

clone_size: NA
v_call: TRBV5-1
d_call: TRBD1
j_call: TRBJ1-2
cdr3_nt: TGCGCCAGCAACGTTCGGACAGGGCAGCAAGGCTACACCTTC
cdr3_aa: CASNVRTGQQGYTF

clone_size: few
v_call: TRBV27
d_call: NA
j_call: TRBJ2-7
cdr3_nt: TGTGCCAGCAGGGGACCATATCTGTCATCCTACGAGCAGTACTTC
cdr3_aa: CASRGPYLSSYEQYF

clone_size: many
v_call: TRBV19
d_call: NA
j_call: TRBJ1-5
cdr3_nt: TGTGCCAGTAGGGCATACAATCAGCCCCAGCATTTT
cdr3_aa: CASRAYNQPQHF

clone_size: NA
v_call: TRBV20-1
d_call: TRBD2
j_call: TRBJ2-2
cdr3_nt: TGCAGTGCTAGGATGTTTTCTAGCGGGATAACCGGGGAGCTGTTTTTT
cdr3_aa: CSARMFSSGITGELFF

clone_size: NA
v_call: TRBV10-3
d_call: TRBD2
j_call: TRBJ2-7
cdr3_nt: TGTGCCATCAGACGCGCGAAGACTAGCGGGCAGTCAACCTACGAGCAGTACTTC
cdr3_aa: CAIRRAKTSGQSTYEQYF

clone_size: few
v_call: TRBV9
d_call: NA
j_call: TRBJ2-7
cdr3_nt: TGTGCCAGCAGCGAAAGGGACAACTCCTACGAGCAGTACTTC
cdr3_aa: CASSERDNSYEQYF

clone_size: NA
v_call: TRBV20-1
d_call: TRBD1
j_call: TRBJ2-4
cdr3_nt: TGCAGTGCTAGAGACGCCGGGACAGAGAGACAGTACTTC
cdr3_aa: CSARDAGTERQYF

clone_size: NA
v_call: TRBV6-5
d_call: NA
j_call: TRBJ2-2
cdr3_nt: TGTGCCAGCAGTTACTCATTTCCGAATCGGAACACCGGGGAGCTGTTTTTT
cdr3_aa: CASSYSFPNRNTGELFF

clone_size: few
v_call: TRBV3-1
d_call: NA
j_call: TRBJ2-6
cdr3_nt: TGTGCCAGCAGCCAACAGTCTGGGGCCAACGTCCTGACTTTC
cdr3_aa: CASSQQSGANVLTF

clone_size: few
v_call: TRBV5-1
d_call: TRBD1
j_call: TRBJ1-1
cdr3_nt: TGCGCCAGCAGCCATCCCGGGACAGGGGTGGCTTTCTTT
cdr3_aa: CASSHPGTGVAFF

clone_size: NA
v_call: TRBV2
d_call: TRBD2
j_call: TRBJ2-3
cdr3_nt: TGTGCCAGCAGTGAATGGTTAGCGGGGGACACAGATACGCAGTATTTT
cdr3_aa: CASSEWLAGDTDTQYF